The 20 T cell receptor beta chains below all came from one sample that was sequenced in a study of CD8+ T cells in alopecia areata. Reverse transcribed after extraction, RNA yielded cDNA as the sequencing template. Method: immunoSEQ multiplex PCR; TCRdb's copy keeps in-frame clones and lacks some. The sample consists of over 150,000 clones, more than 45% of them appearing once. Treatment described: oral pan-JAK inhibitor, 5-10 mg twice daily. Sequenced material: CD4+ T cells sorted from blood, taken at week 24, from a patient treated with tofacitinib. The receptors were sampled from a human donor with alopecia areata.

This chain links TRBV14 with TRBJ2-7; weak D call: TRBD1 (5 bases). Germline CDR1 reads SGHDN; CDR2 reads FVKESK. The CDR3 has 15 amino acids. V lost 5 bases and J 5 bases, leaving 19 bases between the germline ends. The CDR3 DNA reads as TGTGCCAGCAGCAAGGGGATAGCAATTCGGAACGAGCAGTACTTC. Encoded protein: CASSKGIAIRNEQYF.

This chain connects TRBV5-1 to TRBJ2-7; TRBD2 aligns across 13 bases. With 5 bases clipped from V and 5 bases from J, the junction kept 10 bases outside the gene matches. CDR1 is SGHRS and CDR2 is YFSETQ in the germline V gene. CDR3 length: 16 amino acids. In DNA, the CDR3 is TGCGCCAGCAGGAGTGGGGGTGGACTAGCGGGAGACGAGCAGTACTTC. The encoded protein is CASRSGGGLAGDEQYF.

The chain has TRBV27 and TRBJ1-2; D is possibly TRBD1 (6 bases). The germline CDR1 and CDR2 sequences are MNHEY and SMNVEV (reference sequence). The CDR3 is 16 residues long. With 0 bases removed from V and 8 bases from J, the gap between germline ends came to 19 bases. The CDR3 bases are TGTGCCAGCAGTTTATCAGGTCCTGGGGGGCGCACCGGCTACACCTTC. Protein product: CASSLSGPGGRTGYTF.

CDR3 coding DNA: TGTGCCAGCAGCCCAGGGGATAGGGTCTCTGGGGCCAACGTCCTGACTTTC. Amino acid sequence: CASSPGDRVSGANVLTF. This chain connects TRBV7-9 to TRBJ2-6; perhaps TRBD1 as D (6 bases). The CDR3 totals 17 residues. Looked up from germline, CDR1 is SEHNR and CDR2 is FQNEAQ (reference sequence). The V end was cut by 5 bases, the J end by 0 bases, with 14 bases between.

V gene TRBV27 combines with J gene TRBJ2-3, with TRBD2 matching over 10 bases. The germline V gene encodes CDR1 MNHEY and CDR2 SMNVEV (reference sequence). Trimming removed 6 bases from V and 1 base from J; junction bases left unmatched: 10. This CDR3 has 17 residues. CDR3: CASRPRTSGGRTDTQYF. The CDR3 DNA reads TGTGCCAGCAGGCCTAGGACTAGCGGAGGGCGCACAGATACGCAGTATTTT.

V gene TRBV29-1 combines with J gene TRBJ2-1, with TRBD1 identical over 9 bases. The V and J ends lost 0 bases and 7 bases, in that order; junction bases with no gene match: 10. Germline V lookup: CDR1 SQVTM, CDR2 ANQGSEA. The CDR3 loop spans 16 amino acids. The CDR3 nucleotides are TGCAGCGTTGAAGATGGGACAGGGAGGGCTTGGAATGAGCAGTTCTTC. Amino acid sequence: CSVEDGTGRAWNEQFF.

The chain links TRBV7-2 to TRBJ1-1; D not resolved. V dropped 5 bases and J dropped 2 bases, with 9 bases sitting between them. CDR3 size: 13 residues. CDR1 and CDR2 from the germline V gene are SGHTA and FQGNSA. The CDR3 DNA is TGTGCCAGCAGCCGAGACACAAACACTGAAGCTTTCTTT. Translation gives CASSRDTNTEAFF.

This clone turned up a few times. The chain recombines TRBV10-3 with TRBJ1-2; no clear D gene. Germline CDR1 ENHRY, CDR2 SYGVKD. The V end lost 2 bases, the J end lost 4 bases, and 8 bases lay between the germline ends. The CDR3 runs to 13 residues. The CDR3: CAISEEASYGYTF. As DNA, the CDR3 is TGTGCCATCAGTGAGGAGGCAAGCTATGGCTACACCTTC.

V usage is TRBV4-3 and J usage is TRBJ2-1; 8 nucleotides align to TRBD1. Germline CDR1 LGHNA, CDR2 YSLEER. This CDR3 is 16 amino acids long. V trimming: 1 base; J trimming: 4 bases; junction bases outside the gene matches: 6. CDR3 nucleotides: TGCGCCAGCAGCCAAGCAGGACAGGGCCTTTACAATGAGCAGTTCTTC. It yields the protein CASSQAGQGLYNEQFF.

This sequence joins TRBV7-8 and TRBJ1-4; maybe TRBD1 (5 bases). This CDR3 has 14 residues. Germline values: CDR1 SGHVS, CDR2 FQNEAQ. V lost 4 bases and J 11 bases, leaving 17 bases between the germline ends. CDR3 coding DNA: TGTGCCAGCAGCTCTACAACCGACAGCCAGAAACTGTTTTTT. Protein sequence: CASSSTTDSQKLFF.

The genes are TRBV5-1 and TRBJ2-3, with 7 bases aligning to TRBD2. Per germline, CDR1 SGHRS and CDR2 YFSETQ. V gave up 0 bases and J gave up 4 bases; unmatched junction bases: 5. The CDR3 contains 15 residues. CDR3 sequence reads: CASSLVGGSADTQYF. The CDR3 bases are TGCGCCAGCAGCTTGGTCGGCGGGAGTGCAGATACGCAGTATTTT.

This chain connects TRBV7-9 to TRBJ2-3; the match to TRBD1 covers 11 bases. Germline values: CDR1 SEHNR, CDR2 FQNEAQ (reference sequence). This CDR3 is built from 16 residues. V shed 4 bases and J 6 bases; nucleotides not matched to a gene: 9. The CDR3 DNA reads as TGTGCCAGCAGCTCCGGGACAGGGGGATGGCAGGATACGCAGTATTTT. Encoded protein: CASSSGTGGWQDTQYF. Full variable domain (outside the CDR3, taken from reference TRBV7-9 and TRBJ2-3): DTGVSQNPRHKITKRGQNVTFRCDPISEHNRLYWYRQTLGQGPEFLTYFQNEAQLEKSRLLSDRFSAERPKGSFSTLEIQRTEQGDSAMYLCASSSGTGGWQDTQYFGPGTRLTVL.

This rearrangement joins TRBV6-6 to TRBJ2-2, with 8 bases matching TRBD1. With V trimmed by 6 bases and J by 0 bases, 3 bases remained unmatched. The CDR3 runs 15 residues. The germline V gene encodes CDR1 MNHNY and CDR2 SVGAGI (reference sequence). As DNA, the CDR3 is TGTGCCAGCAGCCGGGGACAGGCGAACACCGGGGAGCTGTTTTTT. Translating gives CASSRGQANTGELFF.

This clone came up a few times. This sequence joins TRBV11-1 and TRBJ2-7; no firm D call. Germline values: CDR1 SGHAT, CDR2 FQDESV (reference sequence). The CDR3 covers 15 residues. V was clipped by 0 bases and J by 0 bases, with 9 bases between them. In nucleotides, the CDR3 is TGTGCCAGCAGCTTAGCGATACGGAGCTCCTACGAGCAGTACTTC. Protein product: CASSLAIRSSYEQYF. The variable domain in full, with the rest retrieved from reference TRBV11-1 and TRBJ2-7, is EAEVAQSPRYKITEKSQAVAFWCDPISGHATLYWYRQILGQGPELLVQFQDESVVDDSQLPKDRFSAERLKGVDSTLKIQPAELGDSAMYLCASSLAIRSSYEQYFGPGTRLTVT.

This clone occurred a few times. This sequence joins TRBV4-3 and TRBJ1-4; 7 positions agree with TRBD1. Trimming cost V 3 bases and J 5 bases; bases outside gene matches: 9. The CDR3 totals 16 residues. Germline loops: CDR1 LGHNA, CDR2 YSLEER. DNA for the CDR3: TGCGCCAGCAGCCATTCCGGACAGGCGCGCAATGAAAAACTGTTTTTT. Translating gives CASSHSGQARNEKLFF.

V usage is TRBV18 and J usage is TRBJ2-7, with 14 bases identical to TRBD2. J gave up 2 bases and V 3 bases, and 3 bases lay outside the gene matches. The CDR3 has 16 residues. Germline V CDR1 and CDR2: KGHSH, LQKENI. In DNA form, the CDR3 reads TGTGCCAGCTCACCGCGGACTAGCGGGAGGCCCTACGAGCAGTACTTC. Residues: CASSPRTSGRPYEQYF.

This clone has only a few counts. The V and J genes are TRBV9 and TRBJ2-7; tentatively, D is TRBD1 (6 bases). CDR1 and CDR2 from the germline V gene are SGDLS and YYNGEE. The CDR3 is 15 residues long. V was trimmed by 0 bases and J by 3 bases, leaving 13 bases between them. CDR3 DNA sequence: TGTGCCAGCAGCGTAGCATGGGGGCTGAACTACGAGCAGTACTTC. It is translated as CASSVAWGLNYEQYF.

The V call is TRBV27, the J call TRBJ2-3; D unresolved. From germline, CDR1 is MNHEY and CDR2 SMNVEV (reference sequence). CDR3 length: 15 residues. Trimming shortened V by 6 bases and J by 0 bases, and 13 bases separated the two germline ends. The CDR3: CASRLTDTSTDTQYF. The CDR3 bases are TGTGCCAGCAGACTAACAGATACTAGCACAGATACGCAGTATTTT.

This clone was detected only once. The gene calls are TRBV19 and TRBJ2-7; D call uncertain. V was clipped by 8 bases and J by 2 bases, with 10 bases between them. CDR3 length: 12 residues. Germline-derived CDR1 and CDR2 are LNHDA and SQIVND (reference sequence). CDR3: CASSKVPYEQYF. DNA for the CDR3: TGTGCCAGTTCAAAAGTCCCCTACGAGCAGTACTTC.

The chain is built from TRBV18 and TRBJ1-5; TRBD1 is a possible D gene (6 bases). Germline assignment: CDR1 KGHSH and CDR2 LQKENI. Trimming shortened V by 2 bases and J by 7 bases, and 18 bases separated the two germline ends. This CDR3 contains 16 residues. CDR3 sequence (DNA): TGTGCCAGCTCACCAAGAGTTCCAGGGGATGGCCAGCCCCAGCATTTT. Its protein is CASSPRVPGDGQPQHF. Combining the CDR3 with reference TRBV18 and TRBJ1-5 gives the whole variable domain NAGVMQNPRHLVRRRGQEARLRCSPMKGHSHVYWYRQLPEEGLKFMVYLQKENIIDESGMPKERFSAEFPKEGPSILRIQQVVRGDSAAYFCASSPRVPGDGQPQHFGDGTRLSIL.